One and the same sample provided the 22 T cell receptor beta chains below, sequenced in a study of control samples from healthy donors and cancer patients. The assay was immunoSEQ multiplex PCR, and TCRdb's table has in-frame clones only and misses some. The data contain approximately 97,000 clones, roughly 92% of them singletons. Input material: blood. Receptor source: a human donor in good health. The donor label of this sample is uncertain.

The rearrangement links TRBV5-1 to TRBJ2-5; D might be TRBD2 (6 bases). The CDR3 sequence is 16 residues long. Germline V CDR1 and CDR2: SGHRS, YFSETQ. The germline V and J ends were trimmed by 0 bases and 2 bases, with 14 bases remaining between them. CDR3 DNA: TGCGCCAGCAGCTTGGGGGGGGTCCGAACTCAAGAGACCCAGTACTTC. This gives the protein CASSLGGVRTQETQYF. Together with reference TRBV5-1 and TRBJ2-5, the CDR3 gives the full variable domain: KAGVTQTPRYLIKTRGQQVTLSCSPISGHRSVSWYQQTPGQGLQFLFEYFSETQRNKGNFPGRFSGRQFSNSRSEMNVSTLELGDSALYLCASSLGGVRTQETQYFGPGTRLLVL.

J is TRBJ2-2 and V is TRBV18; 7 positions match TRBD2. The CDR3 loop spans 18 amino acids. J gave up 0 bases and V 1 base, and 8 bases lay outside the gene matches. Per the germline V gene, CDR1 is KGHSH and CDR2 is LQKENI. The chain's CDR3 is CASSPRFKRETNTGELFF. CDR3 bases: TGTGCCAGCTCACCACGGTTTAAGCGGGAAACGAACACCGGGGAGCTGTTTTTT.

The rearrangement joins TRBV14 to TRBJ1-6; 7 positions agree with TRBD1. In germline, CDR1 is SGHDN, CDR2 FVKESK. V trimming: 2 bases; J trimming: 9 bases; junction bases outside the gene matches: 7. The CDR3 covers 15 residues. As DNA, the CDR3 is TGTGCCAGCAGCCAACTAGACAGGGTGGGTTCACCCCTCCACTTT. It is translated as CASSQLDRVGSPLHF.

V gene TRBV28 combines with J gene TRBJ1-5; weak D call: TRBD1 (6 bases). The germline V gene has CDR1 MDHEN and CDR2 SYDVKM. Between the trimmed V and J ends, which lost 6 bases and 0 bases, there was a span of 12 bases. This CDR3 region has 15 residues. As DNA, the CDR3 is TGTGCCAGCAGCTCAGGGGCCCATAGCAATCAGCCCCAGCATTTT. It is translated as CASSSGAHSNQPQHF.

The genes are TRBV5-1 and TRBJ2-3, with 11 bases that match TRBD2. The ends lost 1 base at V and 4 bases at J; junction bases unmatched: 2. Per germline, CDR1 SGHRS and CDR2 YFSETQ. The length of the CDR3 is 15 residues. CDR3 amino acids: CASSLTSGGADTQYF. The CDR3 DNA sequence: TGCGCCAGCAGCTTGACTAGCGGGGGTGCAGATACGCAGTATTTT.

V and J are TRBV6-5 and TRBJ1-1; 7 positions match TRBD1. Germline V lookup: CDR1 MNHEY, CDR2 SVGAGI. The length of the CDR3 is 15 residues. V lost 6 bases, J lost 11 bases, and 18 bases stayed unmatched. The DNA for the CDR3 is TGTGCCAGCAGGAACCGAAGGGACAGCCGGGTTGCGGCTTTCTTT. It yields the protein CASRNRRDSRVAAFF.

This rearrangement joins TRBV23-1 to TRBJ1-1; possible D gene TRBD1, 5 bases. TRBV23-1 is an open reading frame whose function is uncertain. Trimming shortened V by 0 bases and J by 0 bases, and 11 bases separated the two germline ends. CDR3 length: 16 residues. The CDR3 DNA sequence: TGCGCCAGCAGTCAATCGAACAGGATAATGAACACTGAAGCTTTCTTT. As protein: CASSQSNRIMNTEAFF.

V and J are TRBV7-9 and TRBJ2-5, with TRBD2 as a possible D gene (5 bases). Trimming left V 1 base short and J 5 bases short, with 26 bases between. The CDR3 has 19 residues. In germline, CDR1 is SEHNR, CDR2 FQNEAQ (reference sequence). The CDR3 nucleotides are TGTGCCAGCAGCTTAGGGGGAGCGGTCAGAGTTATCCAAAGGGAGACCCAGTACTTC. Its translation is CASSLGGAVRVIQRETQYF.

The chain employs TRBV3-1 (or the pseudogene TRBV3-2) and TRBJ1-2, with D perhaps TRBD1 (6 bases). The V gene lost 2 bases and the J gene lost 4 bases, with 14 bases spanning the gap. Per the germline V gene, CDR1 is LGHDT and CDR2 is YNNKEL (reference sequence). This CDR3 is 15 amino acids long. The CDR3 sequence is CASSQTGTVTYGYTF. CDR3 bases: TGTGCCAGCAGCCAAACAGGGACGGTAACCTATGGCTACACCTTC.

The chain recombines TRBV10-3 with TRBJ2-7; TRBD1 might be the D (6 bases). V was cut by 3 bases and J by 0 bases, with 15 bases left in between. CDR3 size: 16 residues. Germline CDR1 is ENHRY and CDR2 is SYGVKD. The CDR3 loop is CAISETQGSFSYEQYF. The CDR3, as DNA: TGTGCCATCAGTGAAACACAGGGATCTTTCTCCTACGAGCAGTACTTC.

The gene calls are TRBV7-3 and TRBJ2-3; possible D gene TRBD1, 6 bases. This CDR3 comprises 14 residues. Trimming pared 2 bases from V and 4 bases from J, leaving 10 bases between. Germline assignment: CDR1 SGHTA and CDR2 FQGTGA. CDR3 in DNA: TGTGCCAGCAGCTTACAGGGGAGCGCAGATACGCAGTATTTT. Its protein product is CASSLQGSADTQYF.

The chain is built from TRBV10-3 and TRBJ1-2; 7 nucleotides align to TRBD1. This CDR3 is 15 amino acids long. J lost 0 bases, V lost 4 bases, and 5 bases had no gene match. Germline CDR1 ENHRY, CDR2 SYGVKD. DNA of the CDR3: TGTGCCATCAGTGGGAGACAGGGATCTAACTATGGCTACACCTTC. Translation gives CAISGRQGSNYGYTF.

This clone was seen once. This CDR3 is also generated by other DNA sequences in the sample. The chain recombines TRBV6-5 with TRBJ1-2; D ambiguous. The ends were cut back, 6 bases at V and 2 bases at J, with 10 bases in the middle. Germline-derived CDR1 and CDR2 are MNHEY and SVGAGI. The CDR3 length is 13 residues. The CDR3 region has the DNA TGTGCCAGCAGCCGGGCCACAAACTATGGCTACACCTTC. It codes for CASSRATNYGYTF.

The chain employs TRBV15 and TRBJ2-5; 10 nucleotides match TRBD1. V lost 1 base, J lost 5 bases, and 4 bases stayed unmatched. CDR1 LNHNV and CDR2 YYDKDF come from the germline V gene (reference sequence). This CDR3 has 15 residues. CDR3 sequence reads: CATSRVGQGEETQYF. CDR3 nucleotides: TGTGCCACCAGCAGAGTTGGACAGGGGGAGGAGACCCAGTACTTC.

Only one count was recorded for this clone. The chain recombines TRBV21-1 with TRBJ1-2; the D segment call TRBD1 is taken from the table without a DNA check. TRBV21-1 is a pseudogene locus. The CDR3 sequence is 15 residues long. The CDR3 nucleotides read TGTGCCAGGGCCCCTTCACCAGGAAACCACCCAGGCTACACCTTC. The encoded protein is CARAPSPGNHPGYTF.

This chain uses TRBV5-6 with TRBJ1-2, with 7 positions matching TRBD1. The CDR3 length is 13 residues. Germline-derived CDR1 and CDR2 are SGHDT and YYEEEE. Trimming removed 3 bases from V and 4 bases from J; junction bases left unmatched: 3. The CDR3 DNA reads TGTGCCAGCAGCTCGACAGGGCCCTATGGCTACACCTTC. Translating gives CASSSTGPYGYTF.

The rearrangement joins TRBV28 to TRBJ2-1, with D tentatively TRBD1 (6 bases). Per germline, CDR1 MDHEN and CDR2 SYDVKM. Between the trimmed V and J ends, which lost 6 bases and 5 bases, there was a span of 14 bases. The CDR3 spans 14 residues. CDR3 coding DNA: TGTGCCAGCAGGGAAACCTGGACAGACAATGAGCAGTTCTTC. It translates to CASRETWTDNEQFF. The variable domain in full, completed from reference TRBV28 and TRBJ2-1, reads DVKVTQSSRYLVKRTGEKVFLECVQDMDHENMFWYRQDPGLGLRLIYFSYDVKMKEKGDIPEGYSVSREKKERFSLILESASTNQTSMYLCASRETWTDNEQFFGPGTRLTVL.

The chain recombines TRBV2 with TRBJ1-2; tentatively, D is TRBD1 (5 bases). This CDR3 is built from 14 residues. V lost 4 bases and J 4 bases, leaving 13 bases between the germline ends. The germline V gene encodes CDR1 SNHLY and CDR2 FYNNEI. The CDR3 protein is CASSGGTETYGYTF. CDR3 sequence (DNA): TGTGCCAGCAGTGGCGGGACGGAAACCTATGGCTACACCTTC.

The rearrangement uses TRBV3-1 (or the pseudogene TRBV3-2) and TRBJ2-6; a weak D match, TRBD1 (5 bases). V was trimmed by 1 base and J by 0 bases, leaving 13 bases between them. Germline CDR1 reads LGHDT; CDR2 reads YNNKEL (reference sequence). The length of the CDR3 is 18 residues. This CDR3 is CASSQGGSYISGANVLTF. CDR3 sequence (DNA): TGTGCCAGCAGCCAAGGGGGCAGCTATATCTCTGGGGCCAACGTCCTGACTTTC.

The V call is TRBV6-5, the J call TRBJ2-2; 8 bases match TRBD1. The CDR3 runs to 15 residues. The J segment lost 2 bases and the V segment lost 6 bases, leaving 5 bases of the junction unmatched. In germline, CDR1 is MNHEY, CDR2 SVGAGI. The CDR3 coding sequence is TGTGCCAGCAGCCTCGACAGGGGCAACACCGGGGAGCTGTTTTTT. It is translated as CASSLDRGNTGELFF.

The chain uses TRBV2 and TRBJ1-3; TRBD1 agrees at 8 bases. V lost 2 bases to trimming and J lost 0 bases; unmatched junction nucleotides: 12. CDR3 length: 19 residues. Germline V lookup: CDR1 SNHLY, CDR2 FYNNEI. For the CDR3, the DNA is TGTGCCAGCAGTGAAAACTGGGGACAGGCCACCAGCTCTGGAAACACCATATATTTT. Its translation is CASSENWGQATSSGNTIYF. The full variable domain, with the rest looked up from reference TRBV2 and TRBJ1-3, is EPEVTQTPSHQVTQMGQEVILRCVPISNHLYFYWYRQILGQKVEFLVSFYNNEISEKSEIFDDQFSVERPDGSNFTLKIRSTKLEDSAMYFCASSENWGQATSSGNTIYFGEGSWLTVV.

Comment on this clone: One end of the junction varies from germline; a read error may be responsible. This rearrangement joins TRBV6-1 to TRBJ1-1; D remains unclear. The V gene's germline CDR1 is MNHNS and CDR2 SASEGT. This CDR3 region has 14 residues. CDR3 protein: CASSKASSNTEAFF. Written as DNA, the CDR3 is TGTGCCAGCAGTAAAGCTAGCTCGAACACTGAAGCTTTCTTT.